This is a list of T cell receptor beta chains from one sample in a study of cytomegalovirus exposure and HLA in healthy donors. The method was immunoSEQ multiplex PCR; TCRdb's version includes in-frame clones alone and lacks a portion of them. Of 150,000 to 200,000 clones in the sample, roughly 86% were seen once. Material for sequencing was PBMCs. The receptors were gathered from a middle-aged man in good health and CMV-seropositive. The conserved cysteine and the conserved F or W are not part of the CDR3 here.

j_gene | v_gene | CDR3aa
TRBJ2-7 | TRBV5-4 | ASSPGLADYYEQY
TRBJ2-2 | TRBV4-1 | ASSKGQGGNGELF
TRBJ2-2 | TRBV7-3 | ASSSTGTSGDTGELF
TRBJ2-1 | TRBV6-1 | ASSYGELQF
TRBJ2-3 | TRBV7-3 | ASSSRRGADTQY
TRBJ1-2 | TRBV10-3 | AIKDGEAYGYT
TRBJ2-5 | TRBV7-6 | ASSTGTGETQY
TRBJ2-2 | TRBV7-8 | ASSPRLAGSSGELF
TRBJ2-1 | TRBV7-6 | ASSPKTGTPLI
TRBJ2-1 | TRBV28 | ASSPTGFSYNEQF
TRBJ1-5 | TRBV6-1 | ASKDPTQRGQPQH
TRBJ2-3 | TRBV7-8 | ASSLSSGGMGTDTQY
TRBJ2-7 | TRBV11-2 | ASSLTGPGDVPYEQY
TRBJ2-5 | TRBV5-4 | ASSLDPGVETQY
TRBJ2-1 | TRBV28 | ASSPRLASYNEQF
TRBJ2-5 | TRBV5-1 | ASSLWGIGLADQETQY
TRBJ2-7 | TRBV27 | ASSQGGSFNEQY
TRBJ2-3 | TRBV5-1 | ASSSARAGDTDTQY
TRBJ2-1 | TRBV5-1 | ASSVTPTSGNEQF
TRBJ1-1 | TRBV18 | ASSPRQVGGTEAF
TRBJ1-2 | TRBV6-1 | ASSEEGWADYGYT
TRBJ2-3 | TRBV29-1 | SVEGLAGGIDTQY
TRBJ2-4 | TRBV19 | ASSRTGFGIQY
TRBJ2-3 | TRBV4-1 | ASSQRSRGTDTQY
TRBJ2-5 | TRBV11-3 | ASSSDRGETQY
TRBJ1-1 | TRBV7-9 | ASSSLGTGITEAF
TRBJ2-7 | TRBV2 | ARGLAGSYEQY